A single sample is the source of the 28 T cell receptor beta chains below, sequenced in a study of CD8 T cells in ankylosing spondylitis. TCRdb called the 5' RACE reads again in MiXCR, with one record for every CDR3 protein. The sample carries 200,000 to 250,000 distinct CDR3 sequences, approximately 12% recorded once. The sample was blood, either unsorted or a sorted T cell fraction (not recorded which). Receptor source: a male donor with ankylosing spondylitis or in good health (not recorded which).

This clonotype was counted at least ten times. The DNA of the CDR3 is TGCAGTGCTAGAGATGTAACTTTCGGTGATCTTGGTAGCAAAACCCAATCCCCCTACGAGCAGTACTTC. Translation gives CSARDVTFGDLGSKTQSPYEQYF. The V call is TRBV20-1, the J call TRBJ2-7; D remains ambiguous. CDR1 is DFQATT, CDR2 SNEGSKA, per germline (reference sequence). V lost 0 bases to trimming and J lost 2 bases, with 38 bases between them. This CDR3 contains 23 residues.

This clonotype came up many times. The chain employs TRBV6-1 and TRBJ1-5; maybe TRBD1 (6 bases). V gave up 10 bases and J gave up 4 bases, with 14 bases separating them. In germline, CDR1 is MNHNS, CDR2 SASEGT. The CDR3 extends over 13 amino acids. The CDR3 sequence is CATRLTGNQPQHF. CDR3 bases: TGTGCCACTCGACTTACAGGGAATCAGCCCCAGCATTTT.

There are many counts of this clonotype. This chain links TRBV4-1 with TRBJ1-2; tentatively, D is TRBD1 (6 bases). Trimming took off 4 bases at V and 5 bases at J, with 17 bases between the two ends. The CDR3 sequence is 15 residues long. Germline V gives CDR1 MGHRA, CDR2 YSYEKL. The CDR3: CASSPSQTGLYGYTF. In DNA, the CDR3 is TGCGCCAGCAGCCCGTCCCAGACAGGCCTTTATGGCTACACCTTC.

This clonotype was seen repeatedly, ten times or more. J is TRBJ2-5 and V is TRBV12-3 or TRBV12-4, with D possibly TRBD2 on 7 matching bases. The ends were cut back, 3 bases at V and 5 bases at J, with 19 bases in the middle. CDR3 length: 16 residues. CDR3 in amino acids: CASSFELGGAEETQYF. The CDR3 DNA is TGTGCCAGCAGTTTTGAACTGGGGGGGGCGGAGGAGACCCAGTACTTC.

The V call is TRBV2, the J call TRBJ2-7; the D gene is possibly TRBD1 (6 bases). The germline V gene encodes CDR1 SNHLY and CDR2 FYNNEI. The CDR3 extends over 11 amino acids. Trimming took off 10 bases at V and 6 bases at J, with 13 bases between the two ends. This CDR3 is CAINRDFEQYF. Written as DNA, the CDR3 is TGTGCCATTAACAGGGATTTCGAGCAGTACTTC.

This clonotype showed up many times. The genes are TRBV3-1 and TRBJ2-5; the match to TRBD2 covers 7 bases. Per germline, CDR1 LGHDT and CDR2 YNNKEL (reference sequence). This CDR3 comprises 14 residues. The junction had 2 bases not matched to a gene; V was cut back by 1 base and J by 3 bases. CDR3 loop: CASSQGGGEETQYF. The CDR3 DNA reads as TGTGCCAGCAGCCAAGGCGGGGGAGAAGAGACCCAGTACTTC.

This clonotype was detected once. CDR3 coding DNA: TGTGCCAGCAGCCAAGTAGTTGGGAACCAAGAGACCCAGTACTTC. This encodes CASSQVVGNQETQYF. The chain combines TRBV4-2 with TRBJ2-5; D uncertain. V shed 1 base and J shed 0 bases, with 9 bases lying between them. Germline lookup yields CDR1 LGHNA and CDR2 YNFKEQ. This CDR3 contains 15 residues.

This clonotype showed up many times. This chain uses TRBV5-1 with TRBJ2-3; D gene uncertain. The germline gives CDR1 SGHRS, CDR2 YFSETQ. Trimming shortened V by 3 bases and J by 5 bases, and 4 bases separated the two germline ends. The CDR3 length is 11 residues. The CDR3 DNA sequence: TGCGCCAGCAGCTGGAGAGATACGCAGTATTTT. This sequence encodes CASSWRDTQYF.

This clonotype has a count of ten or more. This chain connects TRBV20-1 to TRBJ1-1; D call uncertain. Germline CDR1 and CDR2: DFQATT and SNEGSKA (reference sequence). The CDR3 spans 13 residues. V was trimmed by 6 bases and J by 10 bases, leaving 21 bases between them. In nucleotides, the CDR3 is TGCAGTGCCCCCCTGAGCAGTTCCCTAAGAGCTTTCTTT. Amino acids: CSAPLSSSLRAFF.

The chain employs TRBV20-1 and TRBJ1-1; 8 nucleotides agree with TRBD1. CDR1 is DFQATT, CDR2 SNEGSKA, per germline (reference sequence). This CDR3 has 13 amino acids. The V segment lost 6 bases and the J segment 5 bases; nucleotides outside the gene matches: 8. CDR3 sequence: CSAVQGAQTEAFF. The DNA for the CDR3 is TGCAGTGCCGTCCAGGGGGCGCAGACTGAAGCTTTCTTT.

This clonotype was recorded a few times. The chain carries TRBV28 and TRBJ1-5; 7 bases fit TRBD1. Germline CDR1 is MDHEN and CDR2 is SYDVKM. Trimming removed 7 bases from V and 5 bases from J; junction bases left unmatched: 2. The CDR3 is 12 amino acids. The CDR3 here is CASTTGDQPQHF. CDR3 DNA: TGTGCCAGCACAACAGGGGATCAGCCCCAGCATTTT.

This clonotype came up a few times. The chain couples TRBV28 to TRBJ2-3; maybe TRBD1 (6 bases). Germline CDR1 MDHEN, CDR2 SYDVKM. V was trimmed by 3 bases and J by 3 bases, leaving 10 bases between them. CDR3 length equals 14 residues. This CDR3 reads CASSFPGETDTQYF. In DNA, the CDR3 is TGTGCCAGCAGTTTCCCAGGGGAGACAGATACGCAGTATTTT.

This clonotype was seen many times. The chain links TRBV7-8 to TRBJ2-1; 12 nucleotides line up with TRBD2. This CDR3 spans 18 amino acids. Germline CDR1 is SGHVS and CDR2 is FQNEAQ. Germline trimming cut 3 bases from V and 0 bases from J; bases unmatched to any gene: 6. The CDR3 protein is CASSFLAGGPSSYNEQFF. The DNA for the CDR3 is TGTGCCAGCAGCTTCCTAGCGGGGGGGCCAAGCTCCTACAATGAGCAGTTCTTC.

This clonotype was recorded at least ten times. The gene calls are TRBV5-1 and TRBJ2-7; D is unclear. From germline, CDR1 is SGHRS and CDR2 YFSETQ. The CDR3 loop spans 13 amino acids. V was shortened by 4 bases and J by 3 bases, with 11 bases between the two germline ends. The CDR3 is CASSTDGYYEQYF. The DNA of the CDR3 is TGCGCCAGCAGCACCGACGGCTACTACGAGCAGTACTTC.

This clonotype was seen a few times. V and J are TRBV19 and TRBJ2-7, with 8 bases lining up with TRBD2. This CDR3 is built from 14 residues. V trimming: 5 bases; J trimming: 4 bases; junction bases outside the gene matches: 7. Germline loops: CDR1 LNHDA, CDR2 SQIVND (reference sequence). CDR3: CASSASSGVYEQYF. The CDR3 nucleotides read TGTGCCAGTAGTGCAAGTAGCGGGGTATACGAGCAGTACTTC.

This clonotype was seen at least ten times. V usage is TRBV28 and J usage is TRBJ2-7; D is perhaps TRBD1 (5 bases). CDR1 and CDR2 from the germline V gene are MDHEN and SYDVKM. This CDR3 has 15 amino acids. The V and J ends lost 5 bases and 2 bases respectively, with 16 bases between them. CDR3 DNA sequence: TGTGCCAGCAGTGGGGCGGAGACTCCTACCTACGAGCAGTACTTC. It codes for CASSGAETPTYEQYF.

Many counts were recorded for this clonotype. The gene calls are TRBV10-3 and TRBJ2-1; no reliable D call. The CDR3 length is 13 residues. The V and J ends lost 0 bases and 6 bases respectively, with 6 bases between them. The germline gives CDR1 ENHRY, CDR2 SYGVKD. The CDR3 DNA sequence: TGTGCCATCAGTGAGTCTCAAACCAATGAGCAGTTCTTC. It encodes CAISESQTNEQFF.

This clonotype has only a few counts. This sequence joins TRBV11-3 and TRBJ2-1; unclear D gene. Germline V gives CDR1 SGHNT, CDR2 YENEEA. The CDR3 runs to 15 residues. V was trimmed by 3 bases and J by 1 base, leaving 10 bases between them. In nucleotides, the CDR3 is TGTGCCAGCAGCTTGCGGCCGACTTCCTACAATGAGCAGTTCTTC. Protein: CASSLRPTSYNEQFF.

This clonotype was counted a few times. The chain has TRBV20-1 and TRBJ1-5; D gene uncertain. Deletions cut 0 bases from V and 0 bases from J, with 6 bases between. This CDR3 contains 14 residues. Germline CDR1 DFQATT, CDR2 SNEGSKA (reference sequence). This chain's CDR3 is CSARDEFSNQPQHF. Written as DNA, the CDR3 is TGCAGTGCTAGAGATGAGTTTAGCAATCAGCCCCAGCATTTT.

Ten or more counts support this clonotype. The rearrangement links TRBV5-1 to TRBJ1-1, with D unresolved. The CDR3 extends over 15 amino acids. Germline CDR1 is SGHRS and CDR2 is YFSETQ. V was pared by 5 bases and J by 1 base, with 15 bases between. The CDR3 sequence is CASRPPLEANTEAFF. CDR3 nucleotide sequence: TGCGCCAGCAGGCCCCCACTGGAGGCGAACACTGAAGCTTTCTTT.

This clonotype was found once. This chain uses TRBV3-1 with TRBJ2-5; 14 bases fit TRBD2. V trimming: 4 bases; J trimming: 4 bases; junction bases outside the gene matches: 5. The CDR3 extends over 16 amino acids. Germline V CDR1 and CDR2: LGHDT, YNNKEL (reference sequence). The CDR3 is CASSPPGLAGAETQYF. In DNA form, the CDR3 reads TGTGCCAGCAGCCCACCGGGACTAGCGGGAGCAGAGACCCAGTACTTC.

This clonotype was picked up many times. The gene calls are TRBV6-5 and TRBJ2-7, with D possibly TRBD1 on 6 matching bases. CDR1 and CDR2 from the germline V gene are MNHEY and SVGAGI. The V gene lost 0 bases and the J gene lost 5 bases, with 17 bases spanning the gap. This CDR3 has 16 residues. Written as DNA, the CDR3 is TGTGCCAGCAGTTACTCGATTGGGCAGGGGTCCCACGAGCAGTACTTC. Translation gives CASSYSIGQGSHEQYF.

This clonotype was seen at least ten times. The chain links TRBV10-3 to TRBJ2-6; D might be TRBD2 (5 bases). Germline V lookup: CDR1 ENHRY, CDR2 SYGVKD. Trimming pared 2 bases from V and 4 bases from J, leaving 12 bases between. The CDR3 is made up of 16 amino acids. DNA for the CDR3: TGTGCCATCAGTGAGCGCATAGCGCAAGGGGCCAACGTCCTGACTTTC. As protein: CAISERIAQGANVLTF.

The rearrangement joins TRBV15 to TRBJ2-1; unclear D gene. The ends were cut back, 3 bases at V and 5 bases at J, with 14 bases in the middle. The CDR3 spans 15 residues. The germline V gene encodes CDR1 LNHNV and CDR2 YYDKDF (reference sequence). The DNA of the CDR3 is TGTGCCACCAGCAGCCTAGTAGACCTAAACAATGAGCAGTTCTTC. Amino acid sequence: CATSSLVDLNNEQFF.

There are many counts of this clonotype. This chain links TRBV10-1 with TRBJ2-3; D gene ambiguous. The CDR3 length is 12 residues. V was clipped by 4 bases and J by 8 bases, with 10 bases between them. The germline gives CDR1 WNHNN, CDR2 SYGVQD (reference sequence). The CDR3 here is CASSGEPGTQYF. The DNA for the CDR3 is TGCGCCAGCAGTGGCGAGCCTGGTACGCAGTATTTT.

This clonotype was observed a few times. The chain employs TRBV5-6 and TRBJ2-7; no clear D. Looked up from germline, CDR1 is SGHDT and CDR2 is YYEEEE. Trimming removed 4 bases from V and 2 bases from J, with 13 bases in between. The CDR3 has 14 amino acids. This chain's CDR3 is CASSIQTATYEQYF. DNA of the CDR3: TGTGCCAGCAGCATCCAGACGGCGACCTACGAGCAGTACTTC.

The CDR3 region is CATSRDRRVWSTDTQYF. CDR3 bases: TGTGCCACCAGCAGAGATAGGCGGGTTTGGAGCACAGATACGCAGTATTTT. This rearrangement joins TRBV15 to TRBJ2-3; tentatively, D is TRBD2 (5 bases). The V end lost 0 bases, the J end lost 0 bases, and 13 bases lay between the germline ends. The CDR3 is 17 amino acids. In germline, CDR1 is LNHNV, CDR2 YYDKDF (reference sequence).

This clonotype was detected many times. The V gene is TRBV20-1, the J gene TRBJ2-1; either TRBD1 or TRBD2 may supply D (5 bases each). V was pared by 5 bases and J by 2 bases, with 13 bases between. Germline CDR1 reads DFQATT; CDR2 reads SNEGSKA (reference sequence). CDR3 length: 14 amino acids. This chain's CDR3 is CSAPRGETYNEQFF. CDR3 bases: TGCAGTGCTCCTAGAGGGGAGACCTACAATGAGCAGTTCTTC.